This TCR beta chain was identified in a study of molecular identifiers for immune sequencing clone quantification. Across the study: Replicates partitioned RNA from 20,000 or 100,000 naive CD8 cells into five parts, sequencing four.

This clonotype has at least ten counts. No antigen is known for it. Methods described previously, with TCR primers listed, were used for bulk TCR libraries. TCRdb used MiXCR to reprocess the PCR reads, holding one entry per CDR3 protein. This sample has 70,000 to 95,000 distinct CDR3 sequences, with around 20% found just once. Study-level points and caveats: Over 97% of CMV-specific effector molecules, but under 1% of naive ones, were in clones above 20 copies.

The CDR3 is 11 amino acids. V gave up 6 bases and J gave up 3 bases, with 9 bases separating them. CDR1 and CDR2 from the germline V gene are SQVTM and ANQGSEA. The sample was naive CD8+ T cells from blood, with Jurkat cell RNA spiked in. Indicated subset: FACS-sorted CD8+CD4-CCR7+CD45RA+ naive T cells. The chain is built from TRBV29-1 and TRBJ2-7; D unresolved. The sequence derives from a human donor in good health. Some libraries in this study had Jurkat cell RNA spiked in. DNA for the CDR3: TGCAGCGTACAACTGAACTACGAGCAGTACTTC. This encodes CSVQLNYEQYF.